Listed here are 31 T cell receptor beta chains from one sample, sequenced in a study of breast tumors, draining lymph nodes, adjacent tissues. TCRdb reprocessed the multiplex PCR reads with MiXCR, giving one entry per CDR3 protein. There are more than 50,000 distinct CDR3 sequences in the sample; around 43% occur only once, and about 8.4% lies in the top ten. Sample: breast tumor tissue. The source of these receptors is a female donor with breast cancer. Some clones in this sample may be carry-over from other donors' samples.

This chain joins TRBV7-9 and TRBJ2-5; 9 nucleotides line up with TRBD2. The CDR3 is 15 residues long. V lost 2 bases, J lost 4 bases, and 5 bases stayed unmatched. From germline, CDR1 is SEHNR and CDR2 FQNEAQ (reference sequence). CDR3 bases: TGTGCCAGCAGCTTAAATAGCGGGGGCCCAGAGACCCAGTACTTC. Amino acids: CASSLNSGGPETQYF. The entire variable domain, with the rest obtained from reference TRBV7-9 and TRBJ2-5, is as follows: DTGVSQNPRHKITKRGQNVTFRCDPISEHNRLYWYRQTLGQGPEFLTYFQNEAQLEKSRLLSDRFSAERPKGSFSTLEIQRTEQGDSAMYLCASSLNSGGPETQYFGPGTRLLVL.

The chain recombines TRBV27 with TRBJ2-1; 10 nucleotides line up with TRBD2. This CDR3 has 15 amino acids. Germline values: CDR1 MNHEY, CDR2 SMNVEV (reference sequence). V lost 5 bases and J lost 4; bases outside the gene matches: 5. This chain's CDR3 is CASSPLAGEYNEQFF. The CDR3 region has the DNA TGTGCCAGCAGTCCCCTAGCGGGGGAGTACAATGAGCAGTTCTTC.

This clonotype was seen many times. CDR3: CASWGYGEKLFF. CDR3 sequence (DNA): TGTGCCAGCTGGGGCTACGGTGAAAAACTGTTTTTT. V and J are TRBV6-5 and TRBJ1-4; D perhaps matches TRBD1 (5 bases). V lost 8 bases, J lost 7 bases, and 11 bases lay in between. The germline CDR1 and CDR2 sequences are MNHEY and SVGAGI. The CDR3 is made up of 12 amino acids.

This clonotype came up many times. The chain couples TRBV6-2 or TRBV6-3 to TRBJ2-1; D tentatively fits TRBD1 or TRBD2 (5 bases each). The CDR3 runs 16 residues. V was shortened by 5 bases and J by 4 bases, with 18 bases between the two germline ends. Germline CDR1 and CDR2: MNHEY and SVGEGT. The CDR3 DNA is TGTGCCAGCAGTACCGCAGCGGCGGCAGGGTACAATGAGCAGTTCTTC. It specifies CASSTAAAAGYNEQFF.

Of note for this clonotype: An end of the junction does not agree with germline; a read error may underlie this. The chain joins TRBV7-9 to TRBJ1-6; perhaps TRBD1 as D (6 bases). Germline V gives CDR1 SEHNR, CDR2 FQNEAQ (reference sequence). The CDR3 length is 14 residues. The CDR3 is CASSAQGIGSPLHF. In DNA form, the CDR3 reads TGTGCCAGCAGCGCCCAGGGGATTGGTTCACCCCTCCACTTC.

The V gene is TRBV18, the J gene TRBJ1-2; D gene unclear. The V gene's germline CDR1 is KGHSH and CDR2 LQKENI. Trimming removed 2 bases at V and 8 bases at J, with 18 bases between. The CDR3 is 15 amino acids. The DNA for the CDR3 is TGTGCCAGCTCACCATCCTACACGGACCTGGGGGGCTACACCTTC. Protein: CASSPSYTDLGGYTF.

This clonotype has ten or more counts. The chain uses TRBV20-1 and TRBJ1-2; D unclear. The CDR3 length is 11 residues. The germline CDR1 and CDR2 sequences are DFQATT and SNEGSKA (reference sequence). The germline V and J ends were trimmed by 2 bases and 5 bases, with 6 bases remaining between them. CDR3 amino acids: CSARREYGYTF. In DNA form, the CDR3 reads TGCAGTGCTAGAAGGGAGTATGGCTACACCTTC.

The V and J genes are TRBV6-6 and TRBJ2-1; TRBD2 matches at 12 bases. Germline V gene data show CDR1 as MNHNY and CDR2 as SVGAGI (reference sequence). The CDR3 sequence is 17 residues long. V was pared by 4 bases and J by 8 bases, with 12 bases of the junction left unmatched. CDR3 DNA sequence: TGTGCCAGCAGTTGGGGACTAGCGGGTGCCTTAACGGATGAGCAGTTCTTC. Translated, it gives CASSWGLAGALTDEQFF.

This chain connects TRBV27 to TRBJ2-3; the match to TRBD2 covers 14 bases. Germline CDR1 is MNHEY and CDR2 is SMNVEV (reference sequence). The CDR3 has 17 amino acids. V lost 4 bases, J lost 5 bases, and 8 bases stayed unmatched. The CDR3 DNA reads as TGTGCCAGCAGTTCCCGACTAGCGGGGGGGCCTGAAGATACGCAGTATTTT. Its translation is CASSSRLAGGPEDTQYF.

Ten or more counts support this clonotype. CDR3 residues: CASSVLAGVSYEQYF. The CDR3 DNA is TGTGCCAGCTCAGTTTTAGCGGGAGTTTCCTACGAGCAGTACTTC. The chain recombines TRBV18 with TRBJ2-7; 9 nucleotides line up with TRBD2. V was pared by 5 bases and J by 1 base, with 6 bases of the junction left unmatched. Per the germline V gene, CDR1 is KGHSH and CDR2 is LQKENI. The CDR3 contains 15 residues.

The genes are TRBV11-3 and TRBJ2-7; 7 bases line up with TRBD2. Germline V gene sequence: CDR1 SGHNT, CDR2 YENEEA. The CDR3 runs to 17 residues. Unmatched junction bases numbered 14, after V lost 5 bases and J lost 1 base. The CDR3: CASSPGTSGERSYEQYF. CDR3 nucleotides: TGTGCCAGCAGCCCCGGGACCAGCGGGGAGAGGTCCTACGAGCAGTACTTC.

This clonotype appeared a single time. This chain uses TRBV7-2 with TRBJ2-3; unclear D gene. The CDR3 runs to 14 residues. Germline V gives CDR1 SGHTA, CDR2 FQGNSA. The V gene lost 5 bases and the J gene lost 2 bases, with 11 bases spanning the gap. The CDR3 here is CASSTRTFTDTQYF. The DNA of the CDR3 is TGTGCCAGCAGCACCCGGACCTTCACAGATACGCAGTATTTT.

This clonotype was recorded many times. The J gene is TRBJ1-5, the V gene TRBV5-1; TRBD1 matches 9 bases. The germline V gene has CDR1 SGHRS and CDR2 YFSETQ. CDR3 size: 15 residues. V lost 3 bases, J lost 3 bases, and 4 bases stayed unmatched. The CDR3: CASSSGTGPNQPQHF. The CDR3 DNA sequence: TGCGCCAGCAGCTCGGGGACAGGGCCCAATCAGCCCCAGCATTTT.

This clonotype was counted many times. This chain links TRBV11-3 with TRBJ2-1; 8 nucleotides line up with TRBD2. This CDR3 region has 18 residues. The ends lost 2 bases at V and 9 bases at J; junction bases unmatched: 18. Germline V CDR1 and CDR2: SGHNT, YENEEA. CDR3 sequence: CASSLYPNPGGGPGEQFF. In DNA, the CDR3 is TGTGCCAGCAGCTTATATCCAAATCCCGGGGGGGGGCCAGGTGAGCAGTTCTTC.

The rearrangement joins TRBV7-9 to TRBJ1-6, with D unresolved. The CDR3 runs to 14 residues. Germline V gives CDR1 SEHNR, CDR2 FQNEAQ (reference sequence). The V end lost 11 bases, the J end lost 6 bases, and 17 bases lay between the germline ends. The CDR3 spells CASEGGRGNSPLHF. DNA for the CDR3: TGTGCCTCTGAGGGCGGGAGAGGTAATTCACCCCTCCACTTT.

CDR3 protein: CATSFEAGGLGEQFF. CDR3 in DNA: TGTGCCACCAGCTTCGAGGCGGGGGGGCTTGGAGAGCAGTTCTTC. The V gene is TRBV15, the J gene TRBJ2-1, with 9 positions matching TRBD2. The germline CDR1 and CDR2 sequences are LNHNV and YYDKDF (reference sequence). V lost 5 bases and J lost 10; bases outside the gene matches: 12. This CDR3 is 15 amino acids long.

The table lists this clonotype with many counts. This rearrangement joins TRBV29-1 to TRBJ1-2; no clear D. V shed 0 bases and J shed 1 base, with 3 bases lying between them. This CDR3 has 12 amino acids. CDR1 is SQVTM and CDR2 is ANQGSEA in the germline V gene. CDR3 residues: CSVEDSNYGYTF. For the CDR3, the DNA is TGCAGCGTTGAAGACAGTAACTATGGCTACACCTTC.

As to this clonotype: A much larger clone sits a single nucleotide away, making a read error possible. V gene TRBV6-1 combines with J gene TRBJ2-5; 8 nucleotides agree with TRBD2. The V gene's germline CDR1 is MNHNS and CDR2 SASEGT. The CDR3 extends over 13 amino acids. The J segment lost 5 bases and the V segment lost 7 bases, leaving 6 bases of the junction unmatched. The CDR3 sequence: CASKPGGTETQYF. As DNA, the CDR3 is TGTGCCAGCAAACCGGGAGGGACCGAGACCCAGTACTTC.

This clonotype was observed many times. The genes are TRBV5-8 and TRBJ1-1; perhaps TRBD1 as D (6 bases). Germline V CDR1 and CDR2: SGHTS, YDEGEE. The CDR3 covers 17 residues. V lost 3 bases, J lost 1 base, and 19 bases lay in between. Here the CDR3 reads CASSWIPGTLENTEAFF. In DNA, the CDR3 is TGTGCCAGCAGCTGGATCCCCGGGACACTAGAGAACACTGAAGCTTTCTTT. The full variable domain, completed using reference TRBV5-8 and TRBJ1-1, is EAGVTQSPTHLIKTRGQQATLRCSPISGHTSVYWYQQALGLGLQFLLWYDEGEERNRGNFPPRFSGRQFPNYSSELNVNALELEDSALYLCASSWIPGTLENTEAFFGQGTRLTVV.

V is TRBV19 and J is TRBJ1-5; D is unclear. The V gene lost 4 bases and the J gene lost 11 bases, with 18 bases spanning the gap. Germline V gives CDR1 LNHDA, CDR2 SQIVND (reference sequence). The CDR3 sequence is 14 residues long. This chain's CDR3 is CASSTSILQETQHF. The CDR3, as DNA: TGTGCCAGTAGTACCTCCATTCTCCAAGAGACCCAGCATTTT.

The chain links TRBV15 to TRBJ2-1, with no clear D. The germline CDR1 and CDR2 sequences are LNHNV and YYDKDF (reference sequence). The CDR3 loop spans 13 amino acids. V was cut by 6 bases and J by 2 bases, with 8 bases left in between. The CDR3 coding sequence is TGTGCCACCAGAGAGTTGCCCTACAATGAGCAGTTCTTC. Amino acids: CATRELPYNEQFF.

Details on this clonotype: The junction departs from germline at one end; a sequencing error may be responsible. The chain carries TRBV7-3 and TRBJ2-1, with a possible D match to TRBD1 (6 bases). The germline CDR1 and CDR2 sequences are SGHTA and FQGTGA. This CDR3 region has 15 residues. The CDR3 region is CAGSLDRQVVDEQFF. For the CDR3, the DNA is TGCGCCGGCAGCTTAGACAGGCAGGTCGTGGATGAGCAGTTCTTC.

This clonotype was counted ten times or more. The chain is built from TRBV12-5 and TRBJ1-5; no definite D call. The germline V gene has CDR1 LGHNT and CDR2 FRNRAP. This CDR3 contains 13 residues. Trimming shortened V by 1 base and J by 3 bases, and 4 bases separated the two germline ends. The CDR3, as DNA: TGTGCTAGTGGTTTGGCAGTCAATCAGCCCCAGCATTTT. This encodes CASGLAVNQPQHF.

The chain recombines TRBV28 with TRBJ1-2; D is ambiguous. Germline CDR1 MDHEN, CDR2 SYDVKM. Trimming shortened V by 3 bases and J by 8 bases, and 16 bases separated the two germline ends. The CDR3 length is 14 residues. CDR3 protein: CASSFFGSWAGYTF. In DNA, the CDR3 is TGTGCCAGCAGTTTCTTCGGTTCCTGGGCCGGCTACACCTTC.

This clonotype was counted a few times. The chain combines TRBV4-1 with TRBJ1-1; D ambiguous. With 4 bases removed from V and 1 base from J, the gap between germline ends came to 13 bases. Per the germline V gene, CDR1 is MGHRA and CDR2 is YSYEKL. The CDR3 is 15 residues long. The CDR3 coding sequence is TGCGCCAGCAGCCCCGGGCCTTCAGGGAACACTGAAGCTTTCTTT. Amino acid sequence: CASSPGPSGNTEAFF.

Ten or more counts support this clonotype. The chain is built from TRBV11-1 and TRBJ2-3; the match to TRBD2 covers 7 bases. Germline lookup yields CDR1 SGHAT and CDR2 FQDESV (reference sequence). The J segment lost 0 bases and the V segment lost 0 bases, leaving 6 bases of the junction unmatched. The CDR3 contains 17 residues. CDR3 loop: CASSLATRGVSTDTQYF. Written as DNA, the CDR3 is TGTGCCAGCAGCTTAGCGACCCGGGGGGTTAGCACAGATACGCAGTATTTT.

Notes on this clonotype: This sequence may be a read error, since a much larger clone differs from it by one base. The rearrangement joins TRBV6-6 to TRBJ1-2; the match to TRBD1 covers 8 bases. V trimming: 6 bases; J trimming: 0 bases; junction bases outside the gene matches: 12. Germline CDR1 reads MNHNY; CDR2 reads SVGAGI (reference sequence). CDR3 length: 17 amino acids. The DNA of the CDR3 is TGTGCCAGCAGCGAACTGGGGTGGGACAGGACTAACTATGGCTACACCTTC. It yields the protein CASSELGWDRTNYGYTF.

The sample holds a few counts of this clonotype. Germline and junction disagree at one end, which may indicate a read error. The genes are TRBV6-6 and TRBJ2-1; unclear D gene. The CDR3 has 13 amino acids. The germline CDR1 and CDR2 sequences are MNHNY and SVGAGI (reference sequence). The CDR3 sequence: CASSHSRYNEQFF. CDR3 sequence (DNA): TGTGCCAGCAGTCACTCTAGGTACAATGAGCAGTTCTTC.

On this clonotype itself: The limits of the CDR3 on the DNA are not certain, so only TCRdb's listed CDR3 is given. The V and J genes are TRBV2 and TRBJ2-2; the table assigns TRBD1, which was not confirmed against the DNA. The CDR3 spans 16 residues, counting both ends. Germline V gene sequence: CDR1 SNHLY, CDR2 FYNNEI. This CDR3 is CACEAFFGQGTGELFF.

This clonotype came up many times. The chain joins TRBV20-1 to TRBJ2-1, with D unresolved. Germline CDR1 reads DFQATT; CDR2 reads SNEGSKA (reference sequence). This CDR3 has 13 residues. V was cut by 5 bases and J by 5 bases, with 13 bases left in between. CDR3: CSASQLLDNEQFF. The CDR3 bases are TGCAGTGCTTCCCAGTTACTTGACAATGAGCAGTTCTTC.

To note about this clonotype: Mismatch with germline at one junction end may stem from a read error. The chain recombines TRBV20-1 with TRBJ1-6; no reliable D call. The length of the CDR3 is 13 residues. Germline V lookup: CDR1 DFQATT, CDR2 SNEGSKA (reference sequence). CDR3 protein: CSAKSVGNSPLHF. The DNA for the CDR3 is TGCAGTGCTAAATCGGTCGGGAATTCGCCCCTCCACTTT.